The next 20 T cell receptor beta chains were all read from a single sample in a study of glioma-infiltrating T cells. The iRepertoire nested amplicon-rescue multiplex PCR amplified TCR alpha and beta CDR3s from RNA. TCRdb reprocessed the multiplex PCR reads with MiXCR, giving one entry per CDR3 protein. The sample carries 150,000 to 200,000 distinct CDR3 sequences, roughly 45% recorded once. Material: glioma tissue, nonneoplastic brain tissue, or PBMCs (not recorded which). These receptors originate from a human donor with low-grade glioma or glioblastoma, undergoing nonglioma brain surgery, or in good health (not recorded which).

This clonotype was seen repeatedly, ten times or more. The rearrangement links TRBV15 to TRBJ1-2; D is ambiguous. The germline V gene has CDR1 LNHNV and CDR2 YYDKDF (reference sequence). V was clipped by 0 bases and J by 8 bases, with 16 bases between them. CDR3 length: 15 amino acids. This chain's CDR3 is CATSRDFGPSEGYTF. CDR3 bases: TGTGCCACCAGCAGAGATTTTGGACCAAGTGAGGGCTACACCTTC.

At least ten counts were recorded for this clonotype. This chain links TRBV20-1 with TRBJ2-7; TRBD2 is a possible D gene (7 bases). The germline CDR1 and CDR2 sequences are DFQATT and SNEGSKA (reference sequence). Trimming left V 4 bases short and J 4 bases short, with 17 bases between. This CDR3 spans 14 amino acids. CDR3 sequence reads: CSAKGARGGYEQYF. The CDR3 DNA reads as TGCAGTGCTAAGGGTGCGAGGGGGGGTTACGAGCAGTACTTC.

In its sample, this clonotype was seen many times. The chain is built from TRBV29-1 and TRBJ1-1, with a tentative D call TRBD1 (6 bases). The length of the CDR3 is 13 residues. The germline CDR1 and CDR2 sequences are SQVTM and ANQGSEA. V lost 6 bases, J lost 3 bases, and 14 bases lay in between. For the CDR3, the DNA is TGCAGCGTCGTGAGACAGGCGGACACTGAAGCTTTCTTT. This encodes CSVVRQADTEAFF.

Concerning this clonotype itself: This may stem from a read error, because a much larger clone lies one nucleotide away. V gene TRBV6-2 or TRBV6-3 combines with J gene TRBJ2-7, with D perhaps matching TRBD2 (6 bases). Germline lookup yields CDR1 MNHEY and CDR2 SVGEGT. Trimming removed 7 bases from V and 0 bases from J, with 13 bases in between. The CDR3 covers 14 residues. The CDR3 sequence: CASTPSEISYEQYF. The CDR3 region has the DNA TGTGCCAGCACCCCTAGCGAGATCTCCTACGAGCAGTACTTC.

On this clonotype: A read error may account for a junction end that differs from germline. The chain links TRBV6-5 to TRBJ2-7; tentatively, D is TRBD2 (7 bases). This CDR3 is built from 13 residues. Germline-derived CDR1 and CDR2 are MNHEY and SVGAGI. The CDR3 DNA follows: TGTGCCAGAAGGCGGGGGCCGGGGTACGAGAAGTACTTC. Protein sequence: CARRRGPGYEKYF.

This clonotype was found a few times. The genes are TRBV19 and TRBJ1-5; 9 nucleotides align to TRBD1. Germline V gene lookup returns CDR1 LNHDA and CDR2 SQIVND (reference sequence). The junction had 10 bases not matched to a gene; V was cut back by 7 bases and J by 0 bases. There are 17 residues in the CDR3. This CDR3 reads CASTDRGYNPSNQPQHF. The CDR3 DNA reads TGTGCCAGTACCGACAGGGGGTATAACCCTAGCAATCAGCCCCAGCATTTT. The full variable domain, rest sourced from reference TRBV19 and TRBJ1-5, is DGGITQSPKYLFRKEGQNVTLSCEQNLNHDAMYWYRQDPGQGLRLIYYSQIVNDFQKGDIAEGYSVSREKKESFPLTVTSAQKNPTAFYLCASTDRGYNPSNQPQHFGDGTRLSIL.

This clonotype was counted between two and nine times. The CDR3 DNA is TGTGCCAGCAGTGAAAGTACTAGCCCAGATACGCAGTATTTT. Protein sequence: CASSESTSPDTQYF. The V and J genes are TRBV2 and TRBJ2-3, with D possibly being TRBD2 (6 bases). The ends were cut back, 2 bases at V and 4 bases at J, with 10 bases in the middle. CDR1 SNHLY and CDR2 FYNNEI come from the germline V gene. The CDR3 extends over 14 amino acids.

This clonotype was counted at least ten times. The V call is TRBV7-8, the J call TRBJ1-5; D is possibly TRBD1 (6 bases). Germline loops: CDR1 SGHVS, CDR2 FQNEAQ. Between the trimmed V and J ends, which lost 4 bases and 6 bases, there was a span of 13 bases. This CDR3 has 14 residues. As DNA, the CDR3 is TGTGCCAGCAGCTCCAGGGGATCGGGTCAGCCCCAGCATTTT. Translating gives CASSSRGSGQPQHF.

Many counts were recorded for this clonotype. The V gene is TRBV28, the J gene TRBJ1-3, with 7 bases aligning to TRBD1. CDR1 is MDHEN and CDR2 is SYDVKM in the germline V gene. The CDR3 consists of 16 residues. The V and J ends lost 2 bases and 0 bases, in that order; junction bases with no gene match: 4. The CDR3 bases are TGTGCCAGCAGTTTAAGGGGGCCTACCTCTGGAAACACCATATATTTT. Translating gives CASSLRGPTSGNTIYF.

The chain links TRBV19 to TRBJ2-7; a possible D gene is TRBD1 (6 bases). Germline V lookup: CDR1 LNHDA, CDR2 SQIVND (reference sequence). The V gene lost 8 bases and the J gene lost 2 bases, with 10 bases spanning the gap. This CDR3 contains 12 residues. Here the CDR3 reads CASRTAPYEQYF. For the CDR3, the DNA is TGTGCCAGTCGGACAGCACCCTACGAGCAGTACTTC. The whole variable domain, filled in from reference TRBV19 and TRBJ2-7, reads DGGITQSPKYLFRKEGQNVTLSCEQNLNHDAMYWYRQDPGQGLRLIYYSQIVNDFQKGDIAEGYSVSREKKESFPLTVTSAQKNPTAFYLCASRTAPYEQYFGPGTRLTVT.

In this sample, this clonotype turned up a few times. The rearrangement links TRBV18 to TRBJ1-2, with 9 bases aligning to TRBD1. CDR3 length: 14 amino acids. The germline V gene has CDR1 KGHSH and CDR2 LQKENI. Unmatched junction bases numbered 3, after V lost 3 bases and J lost 4 bases. CDR3 protein: CASSPGQGFYGYTF. In nucleotides, the CDR3 is TGTGCCAGCTCACCGGGACAGGGCTTCTATGGCTACACCTTC.

With respect to this clonotype: Because the CDR3 is missing its conserved closing phenylalanine or tryptophan, this is likely a read error. The V call is TRBV20-1, the J call TRBJ2-1; 9 bases are shared with TRBD2. The CDR3 totals 15 residues. Germline CDR1 is DFQATT and CDR2 is SNEGSKA (reference sequence). The J segment lost 5 bases and the V segment lost 4 bases, leaving 9 bases of the junction unmatched. CDR3 bases: TGCAGTGCTAAACTGAGTAGCGGGGGCAACAATGAGCAGTTCCTC. Translated, it gives CSAKLSSGGNNEQFL.

This clonotype was observed at least ten times. This chain joins TRBV7-2 and TRBJ2-7; D is unresolved. CDR3 length equals 13 residues. Trimming took off 2 bases at V and 0 bases at J, with 5 bases between the two ends. CDR1 is SGHTA and CDR2 is FQGNSA in the germline V gene. The CDR3 protein is CASSLSASYEQYF. DNA of the CDR3: TGTGCCAGCAGCTTAAGCGCCTCCTACGAGCAGTACTTC. Full variable domain (remainder filled in from reference TRBV7-2 and TRBJ2-7): GAGVSQSPSNKVTEKGKDVELRCDPISGHTALYWYRQSLGQGLEFLIYFQGNSAPDKSGLPSDRFSAERTGGSVSTLTIQRTQQEDSAVYLCASSLSASYEQYFGPGTRLTVT.

About this clonotype itself: An end of the junction differs from the germline gene, which may be a read error. The chain uses TRBV12-3 or TRBV12-4 and TRBJ1-3; D is possibly TRBD1 (6 bases). The CDR3 is made up of 13 amino acids. The CDR3 DNA reads TGTGCCAGCACGGCGGGACAAGGGAACACCATATGTTTT. Its protein is CASTAGQGNTICF.

Note on this clonotype: Being one base from a much bigger clone, this may be a read error. This chain links TRBV7-2 with TRBJ2-1, with D possibly being TRBD2 (5 bases). Germline V gene sequence: CDR1 SGHTA, CDR2 FQGNSA. This CDR3 contains 12 residues. Trimming took off 6 bases at V and 7 bases at J, with 10 bases between the two ends. This chain's CDR3 is CASRSDWNEQFF. DNA of the CDR3: TGTGCCAGCAGATCGGACTGGAATGAGCAGTTCTTC.

The chain carries TRBV19 and TRBJ2-3; 12 bases align to TRBD2. The CDR3 extends over 16 amino acids. Unmatched junction bases numbered 3, after V lost 3 bases and J lost 2 bases. CDR1 is LNHDA, CDR2 SQIVND, per germline (reference sequence). In DNA, the CDR3 is TGTGCCAGTAGTATGCGGACTAGCGGGAACACAGATACGCAGTATTTT. Its translation: CASSMRTSGNTDTQYF.

The table lists this clonotype with many counts. V gene TRBV19 combines with J gene TRBJ1-5; TRBD1 is a possible D gene (5 bases). The germline CDR1 and CDR2 sequences are LNHDA and SQIVND (reference sequence). V was shortened by 2 bases and J by 4 bases, with 9 bases between the two germline ends. This CDR3 has 14 residues. The CDR3 sequence is CASSIRGVNQPQHF. Here the CDR3 DNA reads TGTGCCAGTAGTATACGGGGGGTGAATCAGCCCCAGCATTTT.

The sample holds a few counts of this clonotype. As the CDR3 is not closed by the conserved phenylalanine or tryptophan, this likely results from a read error. The rearrangement uses TRBV2 and TRBJ2-7, with D possibly matching TRBD2 (6 bases). Per germline, CDR1 SNHLY and CDR2 FYNNEI. The CDR3 contains 12 residues. Trimming pared 8 bases from V and 4 bases from J, leaving 12 bases between. The CDR3 protein is CASGTEGYEQYL. The CDR3 DNA reads as TGTGCCAGCGGGACGGAGGGTTACGAGCAGTACCTC.

Notes on this clonotype: A much larger clonotype is one base distant, so this may be a read error. The chain is built from TRBV28 and TRBJ2-7, with D possibly being TRBD1 (6 bases). This CDR3 has 14 residues. The germline V gene encodes CDR1 MDHEN and CDR2 SYDVKM. As DNA, the CDR3 is TGTGTCAGCAGTTTATCCAGACAGGATTCCCGTCCGGGCTTC. This gives the protein CVSSLSRQDSRPGF.

This rearrangement joins TRBV29-1 to TRBJ2-3; 8 bases match TRBD2. V dropped 2 bases and J dropped 4; count of bases not matched to a gene: 20. CDR1 is SQVTM and CDR2 is ANQGSEA in the germline V gene. The length of the CDR3 is 19 residues. CDR3 nucleotides: TGCAGCGTTGAATTTAATTTTGTTGATGGGACTAGGGGCGCAGATACGCAGTATTTT. This gives the protein CSVEFNFVDGTRGADTQYF.